The 30 T cell receptor beta chains below come from one sample, sequenced in a study of blood T cell repertoires in COVID-19. Only in-frame clones appear in the TCRdb table, and some are missing; sequencing was by immunoSEQ multiplex PCR. Of roughly 150,000 clones listed, around 87% are singletons. The sequencing input was peripheral blood. The receptors stem from a woman aged 40 to 50 with acute or convalescent COVID-19.

The rearrangement joins TRBV6-5 to TRBJ2-7, with D possibly being TRBD1 (6 bases). CDR1 MNHEY and CDR2 SVGAGI come from the germline V gene. The V and J ends lost 0 bases and 1 base respectively, with 13 bases between them. The CDR3 runs to 16 residues. This CDR3 reads CASSYSYRTASYEQYF. The CDR3 DNA sequence: TGTGCCAGCAGTTACTCCTACCGGACAGCATCCTACGAGCAGTACTTC.

The chain joins TRBV18 to TRBJ2-3; D uncertain. This CDR3 region has 11 residues. V was clipped by 4 bases and J by 5 bases, with 4 bases between them. Per the germline V gene, CDR1 is KGHSH and CDR2 is LQKENI. The CDR3 region has the DNA TGTGCCAGCTCACTCTTAGATACGCAGTATTTT. It translates to CASSLLDTQYF.

The chain couples TRBV24-1 to TRBJ2-5, with a weak D call TRBD2 (5 bases). The CDR3 is 19 residues long. Trimming pared 5 bases from V and 5 bases from J, leaving 29 bases between. CDR1 KGHDR and CDR2 SFDVKD come from the germline V gene. Written as DNA, the CDR3 is TGTGCCACCAGTGCTCCACTAGGTATTTTTTTCCTCCTCTTTGAGACCCAGTACTTC. This translates into CATSAPLGIFFLLFETQYF.

This clone was counted once. The chain combines TRBV15 with TRBJ1-2; the D gene is possibly TRBD1 (5 bases). CDR1 and CDR2 (germline): LNHNV, YYDKDF (reference sequence). The CDR3 is 15 residues long. Trimming pared 3 bases from V and 4 bases from J, leaving 15 bases between. In DNA, the CDR3 is TGTGCCACCAGCAGTCGTACGACAGCGAGCTATGGCTACACCTTC. This translates into CATSSRTTASYGYTF.

For this clone: The sample holds other DNA sequences that translate to the same CDR3. The V gene is TRBV19, the J gene TRBJ2-7; weak D call: TRBD1 (6 bases). V dropped 3 bases and J dropped 4 bases, with 10 bases sitting between them. This CDR3 comprises 13 residues. Looked up from germline, CDR1 is LNHDA and CDR2 is SQIVND (reference sequence). The CDR3 nucleotides are TGTGCCAGTAGTATTGGGGGCAGTTACGAGCAGTACTTC. It translates to CASSIGGSYEQYF.

The chain combines TRBV7-6 with TRBJ2-1; perhaps TRBD2 as D (6 bases). In germline, CDR1 is SGHVS, CDR2 FNYEAQ. The V end was cut by 4 bases, the J end by 0 bases, with 13 bases between. The CDR3 is 16 amino acids. CDR3 coding DNA: TGTGCCAGCAGCTGGGGGGACGACAGCTCCTACAATGAGCAGTTCTTC. It yields the protein CASSWGDDSSYNEQFF.

The V and J genes are TRBV18 and TRBJ2-3, with a tentative D call TRBD2 (6 bases). The V end lost 4 bases, the J end lost 0 bases, and 17 bases lay between the germline ends. The CDR3 contains 17 residues. Germline loops: CDR1 KGHSH, CDR2 LQKENI. CDR3 sequence (DNA): TGTGCCAGCTCACGCCAAAATACGGGAGTTAGCACAGATACGCAGTATTTT. As protein: CASSRQNTGVSTDTQYF.

V is TRBV7-7 and J is TRBJ1-4; D is ambiguous. CDR1 is SSHAT and CDR2 is FNYEAQ in the germline V gene (reference sequence). The V end was cut by 2 bases, the J end by 3 bases, with 10 bases between. This CDR3 region has 15 residues. CDR3 nucleotide sequence: TGTGCCAGCAGCTTAAGTAACAGTCCTAATGAAAAACTGTTTTTT. Its translation: CASSLSNSPNEKLFF.

The CDR3 DNA sequence: TGTGCCAGCAGCCGCACTAGCGGGGGGGGTGGGGCCACAGATACGCAGTATTTT. This codes for CASSRTSGGGGATDTQYF. The chain uses TRBV5-6 and TRBJ2-3, with TRBD2 matching over 13 bases. Trimming at V came to 4 bases and at J to 2 bases, leaving 10 bases not matched to a gene. The CDR3 loop spans 18 amino acids. From germline, CDR1 is SGHDT and CDR2 YYEEEE.

The chain couples TRBV9 to TRBJ1-2; 9 nucleotides agree with TRBD1. CDR3 length: 18 residues. Germline V gene lookup returns CDR1 SGDLS and CDR2 YYNGEE. Germline trimming cut 3 bases from V and 2 bases from J; bases unmatched to any gene: 14. CDR3 sequence (DNA): TGTGCCAGCAGCGGGACCACCCTTAGACAGGGGGGGAACTATGGCTACACCTTC. Translated, it gives CASSGTTLRQGGNYGYTF.

This chain links TRBV2 with TRBJ1-5, with 7 bases lining up with TRBD1. With 8 bases clipped from V and 5 bases from J, the junction kept 12 bases outside the gene matches. The CDR3 extends over 15 amino acids. Germline V CDR1 and CDR2: SNHLY, FYNNEI. DNA for the CDR3: TGTGCCAGCGATTGGACAGGACTCAGCGATCAGCCCCAGCATTTT. Translated: CASDWTGLSDQPQHF.

The chain joins TRBV28 to TRBJ2-6, with 8 bases identical to TRBD1. This CDR3 contains 16 residues. V gave up 2 bases and J gave up 2 bases; unmatched junction bases: 2. Germline-derived CDR1 and CDR2 are MDHEN and SYDVKM. The DNA of the CDR3 is TGTGCCAGCAGTTTACCAGGGGGCGCTGGGGCCAACGTCCTGACTTTC. This gives the protein CASSLPGGAGANVLTF.

This sequence joins TRBV28 and TRBJ2-1; D ambiguous. This CDR3 comprises 18 residues. Per the germline V gene, CDR1 is MDHEN and CDR2 is SYDVKM. Trimming stripped 2 bases from V and 5 bases from J, with 22 bases between. CDR3 protein: CASSLMDLETKPNNEQFF. CDR3 DNA sequence: TGTGCCAGCAGTTTAATGGATCTAGAAACAAAACCTAACAATGAGCAGTTCTTC.

The chain is built from TRBV11-1 and TRBJ2-2; D is perhaps TRBD1 (6 bases). In germline, CDR1 is SGHAT, CDR2 FQDESV (reference sequence). This CDR3 region has 15 residues. Between the trimmed V and J ends, which lost 2 bases and 6 bases, there was a span of 13 bases. DNA for the CDR3: TGTGCCAGCAGCTTAATGACACAGGGTCCCGGGGAGCTGTTTTTT. It translates to CASSLMTQGPGELFF.

This chain uses TRBV9 with TRBJ1-2; D is possibly TRBD1 (5 bases). This CDR3 comprises 15 residues. In germline, CDR1 is SGDLS, CDR2 YYNGEE. V was pared by 0 bases and J by 3 bases, with 12 bases between. The CDR3 nucleotides are TGTGCCAGCAGCGTAGGGTCAACAGGCGACTATGGCTACACCTTC. Translation gives CASSVGSTGDYGYTF.

This clone appeared once. The chain uses TRBV2 and TRBJ2-7; 11 nucleotides line up with TRBD2. V lost 4 bases, J lost 6 bases, and 14 bases stayed unmatched. CDR3 length equals 17 residues. The germline V gene encodes CDR1 SNHLY and CDR2 FYNNEI. The CDR3 bases are TGTGCCAGCAGTGTTAAACTAGCGGGAGTCGATAGGGTCGAGCAGTACTTC. Translation: CASSVKLAGVDRVEQYF.

This clone was detected only once. V usage is TRBV15 and J usage is TRBJ2-7; 9 nucleotides agree with TRBD1. The CDR3 has 16 residues. With V trimmed by 0 bases and J by 3 bases, 6 bases remained unmatched. Germline CDR1 reads LNHNV; CDR2 reads YYDKDF (reference sequence). The CDR3, as DNA: TGTGCCACCAGCAGAGATTTTTTGGACAGGGGCTACGAGCAGTACTTC. Translating gives CATSRDFLDRGYEQYF. The full variable domain, rest sourced from reference TRBV15 and TRBJ2-7, is DAMVIQNPRYQVTQFGKPVTLSCSQTLNHNVMYWYQQKSSQAPKLLFHYYDKDFNNEADTPDNFQSRRPNTSFCFLDIRSPGLGDTAMYLCATSRDFLDRGYEQYFGPGTRLTVT.

V and J are TRBV12-3 or TRBV12-4 and TRBJ2-7, with TRBD2 matching 7 bases. V lost 6 bases to trimming and J lost 6 bases; unmatched junction nucleotides: 5. The CDR3 is 12 amino acids. In DNA, the CDR3 is TGTGCCAGCAGCCCTGGACTAGTCGAGCAGTACTTC. This translates into CASSPGLVEQYF.

The rearrangement joins TRBV5-4 to TRBJ1-1; 9 bases match TRBD1. Losses at the gene ends were 4 bases for V and 4 bases for J; bases not matched to a gene: 5. Germline CDR1 reads SGHNT; CDR2 reads YYREEE (reference sequence). The CDR3 runs to 14 residues. CDR3 sequence: CASSLTGGSTEAFF. Written as DNA, the CDR3 is TGTGCCAGCAGCCTAACAGGGGGCAGCACTGAAGCTTTCTTT.

This rearrangement joins TRBV5-4 to TRBJ2-7, with TRBD1 matching 7 bases. This CDR3 spans 14 amino acids. The junction had 4 bases not matched to a gene; V was cut back by 2 bases and J by 2 bases. The V gene's germline CDR1 is SGHNT and CDR2 YYREEE (reference sequence). This CDR3 reads CASSLLQGTYEQYF. The CDR3 nucleotides read TGTGCCAGCAGCTTACTACAGGGGACCTACGAGCAGTACTTC.

The V and J genes are TRBV9 and TRBJ2-3; a possible D gene is TRBD1 (5 bases). V lost 0 bases to trimming and J lost 6 bases, with 17 bases between them. This CDR3 has 16 residues. Germline V CDR1 and CDR2: SGDLS, YYNGEE. CDR3: CASSVGPGNLHDTQYF. Written as DNA, the CDR3 is TGTGCCAGCAGCGTAGGGCCAGGGAATTTACACGATACGCAGTATTTT.

This sequence joins TRBV6-1 and TRBJ2-1; 7 nucleotides align to TRBD2. Germline V gives CDR1 MNHNS, CDR2 SASEGT. Trimming removed 2 bases from V and 4 bases from J; junction bases left unmatched: 5. The CDR3 length is 15 residues. CDR3 amino acids: CASSELQGGYNEQFF. CDR3 DNA sequence: TGTGCCAGCAGTGAATTGCAGGGAGGGTACAATGAGCAGTTCTTC.

This chain joins TRBV7-9 and TRBJ1-2; 7 bases agree with TRBD1. This CDR3 has 16 amino acids. Trimming cost V 3 bases and J 0 bases; bases outside gene matches: 7. The germline CDR1 and CDR2 sequences are SEHNR and FQNEAQ (reference sequence). The CDR3 reads CASSLLDRVANYGYTF. The CDR3 bases are TGTGCCAGCAGCTTGTTAGACAGGGTCGCTAACTATGGCTACACCTTC.

The chain recombines TRBV5-6 with TRBJ2-5; D may be TRBD1 (6 bases). The CDR3 is 15 amino acids. In germline, CDR1 is SGHDT, CDR2 YYEEEE. V was shortened by 6 bases and J by 2 bases, with 17 bases between the two germline ends. This CDR3 reads CASIQSRGAQETQYF. CDR3 DNA sequence: TGTGCCAGCATCCAAAGCAGGGGTGCTCAAGAGACCCAGTACTTC.

The V and J genes are TRBV15 and TRBJ2-7, with TRBD2 matching 9 bases. CDR1 and CDR2 (germline): LNHNV, YYDKDF (reference sequence). The CDR3 is 13 amino acids. V lost 5 bases to trimming and J lost 9 bases; unmatched junction nucleotides: 8. DNA for the CDR3: TGTGCCACCAGCTCTGCGGGGGGGCCGGTGCAGTACTTC. Its protein product is CATSSAGGPVQYF.

V is TRBV10-3 and J is TRBJ1-5; 7 bases are shared with TRBD1. The germline CDR1 and CDR2 sequences are ENHRY and SYGVKD. V trimming: 8 bases; J trimming: 3 bases; junction bases outside the gene matches: 4. This CDR3 region has 13 residues. As DNA, the CDR3 is TGTGCCATCGGGGGGACAGACAATCAGCCCCAGCATTTT. It specifies CAIGGTDNQPQHF.

The chain employs TRBV5-1 and TRBJ2-3; TRBD2 aligns across 9 bases. V was pared by 4 bases and J by 2 bases, with 8 bases of the junction left unmatched. The CDR3 runs to 16 residues. From germline, CDR1 is SGHRS and CDR2 YFSETQ. CDR3: CASSKELAGITDTQYF. DNA of the CDR3: TGCGCCAGCAGCAAAGAACTAGCGGGCATCACAGATACGCAGTATTTT. Using reference TRBV5-1 and TRBJ2-3 for the parts outside the CDR3, the full variable domain is KAGVTQTPRYLIKTRGQQVTLSCSPISGHRSVSWYQQTPGQGLQFLFEYFSETQRNKGNFPGRFSGRQFSNSRSEMNVSTLELGDSALYLCASSKELAGITDTQYFGPGTRLTVL.

This clone showed up just once. The chain has TRBV5-8 and TRBJ2-7, with D possibly TRBD1 on 5 matching bases. Germline loops: CDR1 SGHTS, CDR2 YDEGEE. The V end lost 4 bases, the J end lost 3 bases, and 17 bases lay between the germline ends. The CDR3 spans 15 residues. CDR3 residues: CASSLRDTPVYEQYF. Here the CDR3 DNA reads TGTGCCAGCAGCCTCAGGGATACACCTGTCTACGAGCAGTACTTC.

The V and J genes are TRBV5-1 and TRBJ1-6; maybe TRBD1 (5 bases). This CDR3 has 14 residues. CDR1 is SGHRS, CDR2 YFSETQ, per germline. V dropped 1 base and J dropped 14 bases, with 16 bases sitting between them. The CDR3 spells CASSLSGFEVTLHF. CDR3 sequence (DNA): TGCGCCAGCAGCTTGTCAGGGTTTGAGGTTACCCTCCACTTT.

The chain employs TRBV7-3 and TRBJ2-6; D remains ambiguous. The CDR3 is 15 amino acids. V was shortened by 5 bases and J by 0 bases, with 8 bases between the two germline ends. Germline V gene lookup returns CDR1 SGHTA and CDR2 FQGTGA. The CDR3 spells CASSRRSSGANVLTF. The DNA for the CDR3 is TGTGCCAGCAGCCGGAGAAGCTCTGGGGCCAACGTCCTGACTTTC.